This T cell receptor beta chain came from a study of lymphopenia after photon versus proton radiotherapy. Study observations and caveats: Authors raise, but do not show, better survival with proton therapy. After lymphocyte nadir, photon-treated repertoires showed oligoclonal expansion, especially CD8+ Temra.

TCRdb keeps only in-frame clones here, not all; method: immunoSEQ multiplex PCR. The sample lists 150,000 to 200,000 clones, approximately 90% occurring once. V dropped 3 bases and J dropped 6; count of bases not matched to a gene: 5. The length of the CDR3 is 15 residues. CDR1 is SGDLS, CDR2 YYNGEE, per germline. About this clone itself: The antigen is not known.

The sequence came from a man over 45 with gastric cancer. The chain links TRBV9 to TRBJ2-7; 14 positions match TRBD2. This sample comprised peripheral blood, obtained from a patient treated with photon-based radiotherapy. CDR3: CASSAGTSGSREQYF. As DNA, the CDR3 is TGTGCCAGCAGCGCCGGGACTAGCGGGAGTCGCGAGCAGTACTTC.